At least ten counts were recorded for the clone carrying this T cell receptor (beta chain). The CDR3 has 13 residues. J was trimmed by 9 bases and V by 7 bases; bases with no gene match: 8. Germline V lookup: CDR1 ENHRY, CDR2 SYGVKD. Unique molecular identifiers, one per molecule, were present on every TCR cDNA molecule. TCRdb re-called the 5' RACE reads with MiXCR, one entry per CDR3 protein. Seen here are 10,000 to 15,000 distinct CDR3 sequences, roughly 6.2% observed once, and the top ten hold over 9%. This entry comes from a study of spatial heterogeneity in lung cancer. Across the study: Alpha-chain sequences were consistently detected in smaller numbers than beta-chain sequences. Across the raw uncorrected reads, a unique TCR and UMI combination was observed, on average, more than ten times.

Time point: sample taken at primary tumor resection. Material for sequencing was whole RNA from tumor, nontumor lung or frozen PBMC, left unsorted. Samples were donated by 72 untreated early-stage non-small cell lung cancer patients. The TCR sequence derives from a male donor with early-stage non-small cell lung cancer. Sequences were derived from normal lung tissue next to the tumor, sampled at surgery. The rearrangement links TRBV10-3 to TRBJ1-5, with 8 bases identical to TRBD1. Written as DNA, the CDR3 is TGTGCCATCACCGAGTTACAGGGGGGGCCCCAGCATTTT. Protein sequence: CAITELQGGPQHF.